A selection of T cell receptor beta chains follows, all from one sample in a study of beta chain features in type 1 diabetes. Profiling relied on immunoSEQ multiplex PCR, and the TCRdb table lists in-frame clones only, not all of them. The table includes over 100,000 clones, about 40% detected once. Sample: stem cell memory CD4+ T cells from blood. The receptors were gathered from a woman aged 18 to 35 in good health. The CDR3 runs from the conserved cysteine through the conserved F or W. The D gene is left open where the match is weak. A row's size may be missing; if present it is once, few, many or a size class.

-	14	TRBV5-1	TRBJ2-7	-	CASSNELAFTEQYF	TGCGCCAGCAGTAACGAGCTAGCGTTCACCGAGCAGTACTTC
few	17	TRBV27	TRBJ2-1	TRBD2	CASSPRTSGRSYNEQFF	TGTGCCAGCAGTCCCCGGACTAGCGGGAGATCCTACAATGAGCAGTTCTTC
-	15	TRBV19	TRBJ2-6	-	CASSLWAWGANVLTF	TGTGCCAGTAGTCTATGGGCGTGGGGGGCCAACGTCCTGACTTTC
-	13	TRBV5-4	TRBJ2-3	-	CASRAGGTDTQYF	TGTGCCAGCAGGGCCGGGGGCACAGATACGCAGTATTTT
-	11	TRBV5-1	TRBJ2-1	-	CASSLDGIGFF	TGCGCCAGCAGCTTGGACGGGATTGGATTCTTC
-	15	TRBV7-9	TRBJ1-3	TRBD1	CASSGRQGAENTIYF	TGTGCCAGCAGCGGAAGACAGGGTGCCGAAAACACCATATATTTT
few	14	TRBV2	TRBJ1-3	-	CASSDMGLGNTIYF	TGTGCCAGCAGTGACATGGGGCTTGGAAACACCATATATTTT
-	16	TRBV18	TRBJ2-7	TRBD2	CASSPRKREGRDEQYF	TGTGCCAGCTCACCCCGGAAGCGGGAGGGCCGTGACGAGCAGTACTTC
few	18	TRBV27	TRBJ2-5	TRBD2	CASSSGLAGVLVGETQYF	TGTGCCAGCAGTTCCGGACTAGCGGGAGTTTTAGTGGGAGAGACCCAGTACTTC
few	16	TRBV7-2	TRBJ2-7	-	CASSPRPSESGYEQYF	TGTGCCAGCAGCCCCCGACCGTCGGAATCGGGATACGAGCAGTACTTC
-	16	TRBV7-9	TRBJ2-6	TRBD1	CASRLTTGPGANVLTF	TGTGCCAGCAGGCTAACGACAGGGCCTGGGGCCAACGTCCTGACTTTC
few	15	TRBV19	TRBJ1-2	TRBD1	CASSSLDRSDHGYTF	TGTGCCAGTAGTTCCCTGGACAGGTCCGACCATGGCTACACCTTC
-	16	TRBV28	TRBJ2-7	TRBD1	CASSLGLRDSSYEQYF	TGTGCCAGCAGTTTGGGGCTCCGGGACAGCTCCTACGAGCAGTACTTC
few	12	TRBV7-2	TRBJ2-1	-	CASTPGVDEQFF	TGTGCCAGCACGCCAGGGGTGGATGAGCAGTTCTTC